This note documents a single TCR beta chain sequence. This sample was included in a study of control samples from healthy donors and cancer patients. Sequenced by immunoSEQ multiplex PCR; TCRdb stores in-frame clones only, minus some. The sample holds over 150,000 clones, roughly 95% seen once. V dropped 0 bases and J dropped 1; count of bases not matched to a gene: 10. In germline, CDR1 is MGHRA, CDR2 YSYEKL. The CDR3 length is 18 residues. Sample: blood. The receptor comes from a woman in her twenties or thirties in good health. V gene TRBV4-1 combines with J gene TRBJ2-3; 7 positions agree with TRBD1. CDR3 sequence: CASSQEGGQVRGTDTQYF. The CDR3 region has the DNA TGCGCCAGCAGCCAAGAAGGTGGACAGGTTCGTGGCACAGATACGCAGTATTTT.